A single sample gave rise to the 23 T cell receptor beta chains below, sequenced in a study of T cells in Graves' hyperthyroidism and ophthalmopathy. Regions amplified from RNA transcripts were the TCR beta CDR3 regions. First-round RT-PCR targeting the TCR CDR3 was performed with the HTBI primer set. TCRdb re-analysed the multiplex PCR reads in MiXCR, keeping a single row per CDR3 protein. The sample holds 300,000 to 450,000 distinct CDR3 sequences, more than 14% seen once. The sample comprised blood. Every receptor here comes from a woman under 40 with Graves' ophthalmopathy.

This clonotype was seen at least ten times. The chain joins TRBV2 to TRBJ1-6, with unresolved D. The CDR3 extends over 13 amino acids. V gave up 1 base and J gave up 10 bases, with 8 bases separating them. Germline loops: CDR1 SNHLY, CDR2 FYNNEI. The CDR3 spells CASSEVLGSPLHF. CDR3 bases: TGTGCCAGCAGTGAAGTTTTGGGATCACCCCTCCACTTT.

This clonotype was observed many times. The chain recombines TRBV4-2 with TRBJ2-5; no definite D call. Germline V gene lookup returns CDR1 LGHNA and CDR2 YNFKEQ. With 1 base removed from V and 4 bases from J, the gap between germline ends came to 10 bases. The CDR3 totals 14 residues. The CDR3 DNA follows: TGTGCCAGCAGCCAAGTCGGCAGCCCAGAGACCCAGTACTTC. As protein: CASSQVGSPETQYF.

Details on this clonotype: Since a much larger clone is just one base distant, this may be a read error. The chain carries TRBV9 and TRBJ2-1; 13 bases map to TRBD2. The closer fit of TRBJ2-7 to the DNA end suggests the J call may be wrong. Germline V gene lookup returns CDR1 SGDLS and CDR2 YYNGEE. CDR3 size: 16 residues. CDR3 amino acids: CASSTTTSGGNNEQYF. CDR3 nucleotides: TGTGCCAGCAGCACAACGACTAGCGGGGGGAACAATGAGCAGTACTTC.

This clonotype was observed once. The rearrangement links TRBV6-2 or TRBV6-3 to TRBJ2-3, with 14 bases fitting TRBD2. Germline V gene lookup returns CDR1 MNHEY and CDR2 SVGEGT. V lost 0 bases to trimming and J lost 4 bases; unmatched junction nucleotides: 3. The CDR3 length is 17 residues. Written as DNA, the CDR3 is TGTGCCAGCAGTTACTCGACTAGCGGGGGGGCACCAGATACGCAGTATTTT. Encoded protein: CASSYSTSGGAPDTQYF.

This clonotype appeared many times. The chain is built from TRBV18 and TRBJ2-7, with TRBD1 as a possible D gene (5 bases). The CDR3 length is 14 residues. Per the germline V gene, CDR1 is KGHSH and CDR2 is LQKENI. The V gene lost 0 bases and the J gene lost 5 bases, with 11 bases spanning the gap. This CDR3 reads CASSPPQGTNEQYF. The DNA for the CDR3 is TGTGCCAGCTCACCACCGCAGGGCACTAACGAGCAGTACTTC.

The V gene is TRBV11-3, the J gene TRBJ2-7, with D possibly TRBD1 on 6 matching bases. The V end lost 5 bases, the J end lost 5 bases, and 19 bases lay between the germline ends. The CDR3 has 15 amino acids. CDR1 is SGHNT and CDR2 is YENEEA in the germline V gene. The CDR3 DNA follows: TGTGCCAGCAGCCACCCCGGGACAATGGGGGACGAGCAGTACTTC. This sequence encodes CASSHPGTMGDEQYF.

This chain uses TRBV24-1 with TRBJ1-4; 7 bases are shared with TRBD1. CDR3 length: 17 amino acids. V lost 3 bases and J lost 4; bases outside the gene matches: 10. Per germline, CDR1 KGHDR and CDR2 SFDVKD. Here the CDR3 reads CATSDPRQGGDNEKLFF. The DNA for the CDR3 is TGTGCCACCAGTGATCCTCGACAGGGAGGGGATAATGAAAAACTGTTTTTT.

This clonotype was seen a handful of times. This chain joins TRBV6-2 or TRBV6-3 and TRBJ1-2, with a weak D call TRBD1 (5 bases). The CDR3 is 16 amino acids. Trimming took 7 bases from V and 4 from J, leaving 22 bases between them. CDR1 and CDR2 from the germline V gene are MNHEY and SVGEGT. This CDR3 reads CASTRGLALGGYGYTF. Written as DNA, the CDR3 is TGTGCCAGCACCCGAGGCCTGGCTCTGGGGGGCTATGGCTACACCTTC.

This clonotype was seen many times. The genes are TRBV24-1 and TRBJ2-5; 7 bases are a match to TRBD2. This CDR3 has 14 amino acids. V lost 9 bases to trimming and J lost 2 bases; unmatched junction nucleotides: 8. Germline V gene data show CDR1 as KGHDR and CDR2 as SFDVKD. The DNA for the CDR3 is TGTGCCACCGCAAACCAGGGACTACAAGAGACCCAGTACTTC. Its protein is CATANQGLQETQYF.

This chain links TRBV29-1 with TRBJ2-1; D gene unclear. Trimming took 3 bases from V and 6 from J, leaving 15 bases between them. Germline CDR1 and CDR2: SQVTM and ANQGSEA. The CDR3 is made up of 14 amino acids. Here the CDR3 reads CSVDGWTALNEQFF. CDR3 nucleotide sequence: TGCAGCGTTGATGGGTGGACGGCTCTCAATGAGCAGTTCTTC.

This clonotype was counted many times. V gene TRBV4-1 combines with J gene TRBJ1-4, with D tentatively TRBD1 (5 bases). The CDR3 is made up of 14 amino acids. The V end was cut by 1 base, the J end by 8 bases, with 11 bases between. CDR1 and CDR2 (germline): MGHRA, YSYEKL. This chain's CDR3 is CASSQGQIWEKLFF. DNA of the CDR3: TGCGCCAGCAGCCAAGGACAGATTTGGGAAAAACTGTTTTTT.

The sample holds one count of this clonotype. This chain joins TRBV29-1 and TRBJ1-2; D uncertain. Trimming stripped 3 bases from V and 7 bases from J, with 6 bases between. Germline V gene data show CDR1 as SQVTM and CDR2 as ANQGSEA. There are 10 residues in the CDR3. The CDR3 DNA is TGCAGCGTTGAGGAGATTGGCTACACCTTC. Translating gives CSVEEIGYTF.

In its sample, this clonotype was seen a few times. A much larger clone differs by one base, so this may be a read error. CDR3 sequence (DNA): TGTGCCGGCACCCGGGGGGCGGGCACTGAAGCTTTCTTT. This gives the protein CAGTRGAGTEAFF. The genes are TRBV6-1 and TRBJ1-1; D possibly corresponds to TRBD1 (6 bases). Germline CDR1 reads MNHNS; CDR2 reads SASEGT. The CDR3 sequence is 13 residues long. V lost 11 bases and J lost 4, with 17 bases in between.

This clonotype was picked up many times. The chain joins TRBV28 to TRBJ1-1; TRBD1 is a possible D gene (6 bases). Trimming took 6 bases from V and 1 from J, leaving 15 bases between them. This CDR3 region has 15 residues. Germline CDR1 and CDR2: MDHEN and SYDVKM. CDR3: CASSQLPRGNTEAFF. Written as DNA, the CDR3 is TGTGCCAGCAGCCAACTCCCCAGGGGGAACACTGAAGCTTTCTTT.

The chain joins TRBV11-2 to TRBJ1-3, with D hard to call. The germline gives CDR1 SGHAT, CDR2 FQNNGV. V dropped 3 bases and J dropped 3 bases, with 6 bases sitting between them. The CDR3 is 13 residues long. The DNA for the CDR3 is TGTGCCAGCAGCTTCCCAGGTGGAAACACCATATATTTT. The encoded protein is CASSFPGGNTIYF.

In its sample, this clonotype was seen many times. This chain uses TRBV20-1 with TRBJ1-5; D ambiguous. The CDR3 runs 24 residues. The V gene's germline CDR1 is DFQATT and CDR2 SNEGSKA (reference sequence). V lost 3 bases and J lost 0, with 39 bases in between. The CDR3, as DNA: TGCAGTGCTAGTCGCCCGCCCACGCACGCTAATGAGGGTCCTTCCCCATATAGCAATCAGCCCCAGCATTTT. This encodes CSASRPPTHANEGPSPYSNQPQHF.

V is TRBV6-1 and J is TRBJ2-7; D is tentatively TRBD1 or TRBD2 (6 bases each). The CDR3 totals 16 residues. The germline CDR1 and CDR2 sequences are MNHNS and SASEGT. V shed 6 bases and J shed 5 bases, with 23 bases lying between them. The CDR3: CASSLLGRTGNHEQYF. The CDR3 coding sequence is TGTGCCAGCAGCCTTCTCGGGAGAACAGGGAACCACGAGCAGTACTTC.

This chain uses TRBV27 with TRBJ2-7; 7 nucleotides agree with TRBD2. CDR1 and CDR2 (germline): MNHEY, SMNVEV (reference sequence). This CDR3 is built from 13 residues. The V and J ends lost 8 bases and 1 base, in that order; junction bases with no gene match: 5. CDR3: CASHSSGSYEQYF. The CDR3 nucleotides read TGTGCCAGCCATTCTAGCGGTTCCTACGAGCAGTACTTC.

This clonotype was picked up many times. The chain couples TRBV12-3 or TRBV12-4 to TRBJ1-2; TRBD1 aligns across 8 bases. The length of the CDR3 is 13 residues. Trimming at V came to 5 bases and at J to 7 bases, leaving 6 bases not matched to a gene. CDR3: CASSLGGQAGYTF. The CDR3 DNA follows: TGTGCCAGCAGTCTAGGGGGACAGGCTGGCTACACCTTC.

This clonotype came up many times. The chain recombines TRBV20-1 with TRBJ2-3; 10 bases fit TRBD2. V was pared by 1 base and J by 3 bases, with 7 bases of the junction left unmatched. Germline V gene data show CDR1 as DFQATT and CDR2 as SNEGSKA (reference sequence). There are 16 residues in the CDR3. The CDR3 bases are TGCAGTGCTAGAGCGAGCGGGGGGGCCGGTACAGATACGCAGTATTTT. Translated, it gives CSARASGGAGTDTQYF.

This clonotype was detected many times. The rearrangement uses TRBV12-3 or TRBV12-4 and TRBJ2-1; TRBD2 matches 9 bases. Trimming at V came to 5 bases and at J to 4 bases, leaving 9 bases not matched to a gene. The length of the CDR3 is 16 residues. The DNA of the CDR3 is TGTGCCAGCAGTAGAACCCTAGCGGGGCTTTACAATGAGCAGTTCTTC. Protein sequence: CASSRTLAGLYNEQFF.

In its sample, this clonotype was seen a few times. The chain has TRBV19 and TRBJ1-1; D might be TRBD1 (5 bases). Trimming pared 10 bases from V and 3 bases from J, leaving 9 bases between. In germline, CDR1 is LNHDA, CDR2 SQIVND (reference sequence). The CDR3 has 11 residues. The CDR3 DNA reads TGTGCCACCAAGGGGTACACTGAAGCTTTCTTT. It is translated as CATKGYTEAFF.

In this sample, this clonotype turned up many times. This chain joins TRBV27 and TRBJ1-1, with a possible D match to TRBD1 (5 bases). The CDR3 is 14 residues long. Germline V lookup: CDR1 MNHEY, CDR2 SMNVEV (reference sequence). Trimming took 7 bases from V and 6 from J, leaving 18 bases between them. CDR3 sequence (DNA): TGTGCCAGCACCCGGGGGGGAATATCCGCTGAAGCTTTCTTT. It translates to CASTRGGISAEAFF.